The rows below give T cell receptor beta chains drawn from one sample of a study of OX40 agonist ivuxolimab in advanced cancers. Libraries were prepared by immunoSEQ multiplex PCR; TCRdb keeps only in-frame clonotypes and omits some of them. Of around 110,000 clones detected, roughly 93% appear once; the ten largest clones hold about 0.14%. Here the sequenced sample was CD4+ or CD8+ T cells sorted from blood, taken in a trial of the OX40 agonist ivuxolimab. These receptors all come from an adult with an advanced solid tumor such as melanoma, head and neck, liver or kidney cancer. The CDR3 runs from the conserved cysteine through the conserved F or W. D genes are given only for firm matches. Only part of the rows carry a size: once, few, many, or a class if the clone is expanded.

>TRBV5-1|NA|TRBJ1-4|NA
TGCGCCAGTGGGCTTACGGGATCTAATGAAAAACTGTTTTTT
CASGLTGSNEKLFF
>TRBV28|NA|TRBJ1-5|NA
TGTGCCAGCGGAGAGTATAGCAATCAGCCCCAGCATTTT
CASGEYSNQPQHF
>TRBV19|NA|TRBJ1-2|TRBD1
TGTGCCAGTAGTGACCCGGGACAGACTAACTATGGCTACACCTTC
CASSDPGQTNYGYTF
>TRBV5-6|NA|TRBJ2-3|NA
TGTGCCAGCGGGCACTTGGCGGGGGCAACAGATACGCAGTATTTT
CASGHLAGATDTQYF
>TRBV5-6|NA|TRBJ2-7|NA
TGTGCCAGCACCCTCCTAGGGGATTACGAGCAGTACTTC
CASTLLGDYEQYF
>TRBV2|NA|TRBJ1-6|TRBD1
TGTGCCAGCAGTGAGGACAGGTCCTATAATTCACCCCTCCACTTT
CASSEDRSYNSPLHF
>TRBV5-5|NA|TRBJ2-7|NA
TGTGCCAGCAGCTTACCGGGACGACCCTACGAGCAGTACTTC
CASSLPGRPYEQYF
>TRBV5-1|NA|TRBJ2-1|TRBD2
TGCGCCAGCAGCTTGGGGAGCGGGGGGAATGAGCAGTTCTTC
CASSLGSGGNEQFF
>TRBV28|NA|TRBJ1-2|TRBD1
TGTGCCAGCTTAAGTAGGACAGGGATGGCCTATGGCTACACCTTC
CASLSRTGMAYGYTF
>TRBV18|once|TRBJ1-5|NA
TGTGCCAGCTCACGAAACGACAATCAGCCCCAGCATTTT
CASSRNDNQPQHF
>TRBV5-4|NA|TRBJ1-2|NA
TGTGCCAGCAGCCGATGGGACGGGGCGGGAGGCTACACCTTC
CASSRWDGAGGYTF
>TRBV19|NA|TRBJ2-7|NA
TGTGCCAGTAGTATAAACGTCGGGTATCGGGACGAGCAGTACTTC
CASSINVGYRDEQYF
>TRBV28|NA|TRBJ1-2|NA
TGTGCCAGCAGTTTAGACAGGAACTATGGCTACACCTTC
CASSLDRNYGYTF
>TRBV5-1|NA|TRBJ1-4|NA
TGCGCCAGCAGCCCAGGGTTTGCCGAGAATGAAAAACTGTTTTTT
CASSPGFAENEKLFF
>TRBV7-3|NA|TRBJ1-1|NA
TGTGCCAGCAGCAAACAGGGTATGAACACTGAAGCTTTCTTT
CASSKQGMNTEAFF
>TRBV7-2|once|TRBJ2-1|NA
TGTGCCAGCAGCTTAGAGTGGGGGGACTTCAATGAGCAGTTCTTC
CASSLEWGDFNEQFF